This T cell receptor (beta chain) was captured by sequencing in a study of blood T cell repertoires in COVID-19. Overall study: T cells, B-cell-depleted T cells, or PBMCs provided the cDNA or gDNA that served as material.

Individuals aged 18 to 89 years were recruited from 24 US areas. What the recovered Cohort 3 donors had was two negative PCRs, clearance, or symptom resolution. In regard to this clone: The sample has other DNA sequences that encode this CDR3 too.

Germline V gene sequence: CDR1 SGHDT, CDR2 YYEEEE. V was pared by 4 bases and J by 1 base, with 8 bases between. The CDR3 has 13 residues. Sequenced by immunoSEQ multiplex PCR; TCRdb stores in-frame clones only, minus some. Of approximately 300,000 clones listed, around 87% were seen once; the top ten hold over 4%. The chain carries TRBV5-6 and TRBJ1-1; TRBD1 is a possible D gene (5 bases). The origin of this receptor is a woman aged 25 to 39 who had recovered from COVID-19. The sample was PBMCs or T cells enriched from blood (not recorded which). This CDR3 is CASSLDRNTEAFF. The CDR3 DNA is TGTGCCAGCAGCCTCGACAGGAACACTGAAGCTTTCTTT.